This TCR beta chain was identified in a study of shared clonotypes between healthy human individuals. Assay runs were performed at deep level. For each subset, genomic DNA was distributed in equal portions over several immunoSEQ plates. Unsorted PBMC replicate PCRs drew on around 280 ng DNA, representing around 30,000 T cell genomes. Repertoires were generated with immunoSEQ multiplex PCR, while TCRdb's copy carries only in-frame clones and drops some. The sample holds roughly 500,000 clones, about 72% seen once. This clone showed up just once. The V end was cut by 4 bases, the J end by 10 bases, with 17 bases between. CDR3 size: 14 residues.

Specimen: PBMCs. The receptor comes from a woman aged 35 to 49 in good health. Some clones in this sample may be carry-over from other donors' samples. The chain links TRBV23-1 to TRBJ2-1; D is unclear. TRBV23-1 is an ORF for which the function is uncertain. The CDR3 DNA reads as TGCGCCAGCAGTCGGGCTGGCAGGCCCGGAGAGCAGTTCTTC. Translating gives CASSRAGRPGEQFF.